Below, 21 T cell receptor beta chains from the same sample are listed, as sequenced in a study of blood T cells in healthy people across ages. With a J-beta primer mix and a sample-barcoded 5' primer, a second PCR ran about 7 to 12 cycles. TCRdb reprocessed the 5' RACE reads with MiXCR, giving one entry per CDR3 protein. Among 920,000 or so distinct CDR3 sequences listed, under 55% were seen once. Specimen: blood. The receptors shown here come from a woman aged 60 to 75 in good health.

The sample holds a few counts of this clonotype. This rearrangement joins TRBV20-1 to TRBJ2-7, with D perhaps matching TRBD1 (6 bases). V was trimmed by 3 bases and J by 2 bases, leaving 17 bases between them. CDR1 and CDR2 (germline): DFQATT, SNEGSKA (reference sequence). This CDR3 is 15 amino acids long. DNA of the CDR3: TGCAGTGCTAGCTCTATTTGGACAGATACCTACGAGCAGTACTTC. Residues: CSASSIWTDTYEQYF.

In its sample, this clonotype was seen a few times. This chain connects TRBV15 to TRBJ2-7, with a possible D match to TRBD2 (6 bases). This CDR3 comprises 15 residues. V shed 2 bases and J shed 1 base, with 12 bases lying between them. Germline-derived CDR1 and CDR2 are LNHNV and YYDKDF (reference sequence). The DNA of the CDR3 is TGTGCCACCAGCAGATTACGGGAGAGGTCCTACGAGCAGTACTTC. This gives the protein CATSRLRERSYEQYF. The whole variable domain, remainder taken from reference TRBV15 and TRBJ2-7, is DAMVIQNPRYQVTQFGKPVTLSCSQTLNHNVMYWYQQKSSQAPKLLFHYYDKDFNNEADTPDNFQSRRPNTSFCFLDIRSPGLGDTAMYLCATSRLRERSYEQYFGPGTRLTVT.

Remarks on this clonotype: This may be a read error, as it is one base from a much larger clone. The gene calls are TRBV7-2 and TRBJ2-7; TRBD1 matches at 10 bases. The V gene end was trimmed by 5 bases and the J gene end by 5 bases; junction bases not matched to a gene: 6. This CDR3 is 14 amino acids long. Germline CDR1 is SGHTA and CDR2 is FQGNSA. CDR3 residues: CASSRDRGGDEQYF. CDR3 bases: TGTGCCAGCAGCCGGGACAGGGGAGGCGACGAGCAGTACTTC.

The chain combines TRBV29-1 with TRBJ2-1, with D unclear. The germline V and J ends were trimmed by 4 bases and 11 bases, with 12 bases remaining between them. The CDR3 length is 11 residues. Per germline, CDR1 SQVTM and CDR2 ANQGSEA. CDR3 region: CSVGWTAQQFF. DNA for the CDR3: TGCAGCGTTGGTTGGACGGCCCAGCAGTTCTTC.

The CDR3 sequence: CASSLSGPLGAGYTF. The CDR3 nucleotides read TGTGCCAGCAGTTTATCTGGGCCCTTGGGGGCTGGCTACACCTTC. V and J are TRBV27 and TRBJ1-2, with D perhaps matching TRBD1 (6 bases). Trimming left V 0 bases short and J 7 bases short, with 15 bases between. Germline V gene lookup returns CDR1 MNHEY and CDR2 SMNVEV (reference sequence). The CDR3 has 15 amino acids.

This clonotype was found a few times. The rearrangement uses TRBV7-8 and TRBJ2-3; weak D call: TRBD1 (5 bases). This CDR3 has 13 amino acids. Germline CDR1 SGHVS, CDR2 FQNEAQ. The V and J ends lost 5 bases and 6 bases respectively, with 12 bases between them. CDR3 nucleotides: TGTGCCAGCAGCCACAGACAGTGGGATACGCAGTATTTT. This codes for CASSHRQWDTQYF.

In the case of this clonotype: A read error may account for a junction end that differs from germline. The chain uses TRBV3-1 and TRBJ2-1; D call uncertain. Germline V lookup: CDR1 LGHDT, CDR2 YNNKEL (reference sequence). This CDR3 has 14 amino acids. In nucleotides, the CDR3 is TGTGCCGGCAGCCAAGATTTACAGTACAATGAGCAGTTCTTC. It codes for CAGSQDLQYNEQFF.

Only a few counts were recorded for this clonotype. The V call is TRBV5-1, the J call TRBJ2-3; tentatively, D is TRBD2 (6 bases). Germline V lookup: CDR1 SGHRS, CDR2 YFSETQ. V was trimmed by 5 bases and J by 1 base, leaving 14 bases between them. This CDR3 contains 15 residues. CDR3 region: CASRPLGTGTDTQYF. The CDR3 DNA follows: TGCGCCAGCAGACCCCTAGGGACTGGCACAGATACGCAGTATTTT.

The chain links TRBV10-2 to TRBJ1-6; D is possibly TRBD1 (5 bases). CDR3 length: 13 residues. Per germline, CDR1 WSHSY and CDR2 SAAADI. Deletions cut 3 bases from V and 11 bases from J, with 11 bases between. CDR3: CASSEAARAPLHF. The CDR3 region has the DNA TGCGCCAGCAGTGAAGCTGCCAGGGCACCCCTCCACTTT.

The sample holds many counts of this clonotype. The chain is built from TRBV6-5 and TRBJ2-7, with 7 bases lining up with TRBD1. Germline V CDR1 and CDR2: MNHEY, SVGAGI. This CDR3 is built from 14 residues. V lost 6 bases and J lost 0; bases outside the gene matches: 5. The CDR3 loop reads CASSRGQNSYEQYF. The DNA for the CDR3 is TGTGCCAGCAGCAGGGGACAGAACTCCTACGAGCAGTACTTC.

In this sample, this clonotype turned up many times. CDR3 in DNA: TGTGCCAGCAGAACGTCAGGCGGGTACCAAGAGACCCAGTACTTC. It is translated as CASRTSGGYQETQYF. V usage is TRBV3-1 and J usage is TRBJ2-5; D perhaps matches TRBD2 (5 bases). This CDR3 has 15 amino acids. Germline values: CDR1 LGHDT, CDR2 YNNKEL (reference sequence). V lost 6 bases to trimming and J lost 0 bases, with 14 bases between them.

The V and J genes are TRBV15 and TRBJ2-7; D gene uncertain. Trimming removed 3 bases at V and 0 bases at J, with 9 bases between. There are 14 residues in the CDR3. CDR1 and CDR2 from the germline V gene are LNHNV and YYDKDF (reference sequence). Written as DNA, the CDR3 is TGTGCCACCAGCAGCAAGACACCCTCCTACGAGCAGTACTTC. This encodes CATSSKTPSYEQYF.

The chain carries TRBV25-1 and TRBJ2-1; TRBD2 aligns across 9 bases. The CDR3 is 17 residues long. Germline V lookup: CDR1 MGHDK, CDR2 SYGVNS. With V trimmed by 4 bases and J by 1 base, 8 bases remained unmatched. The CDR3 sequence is CASSGMTSGRSYNEQFF. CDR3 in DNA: TGTGCCAGCAGTGGGATGACTAGCGGCCGTTCCTACAATGAGCAGTTCTTC.

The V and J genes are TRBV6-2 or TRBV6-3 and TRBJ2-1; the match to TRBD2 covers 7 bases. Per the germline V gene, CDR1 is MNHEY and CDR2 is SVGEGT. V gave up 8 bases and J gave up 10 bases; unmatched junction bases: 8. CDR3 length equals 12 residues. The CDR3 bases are TGTGCCAGCGGACTAGGCCCCTACGAGCAGTTCTTC. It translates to CASGLGPYEQFF.

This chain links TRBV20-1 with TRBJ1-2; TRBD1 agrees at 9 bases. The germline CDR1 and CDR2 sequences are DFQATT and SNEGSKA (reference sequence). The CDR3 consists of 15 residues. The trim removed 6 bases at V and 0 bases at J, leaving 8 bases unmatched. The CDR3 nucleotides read TGCAGTGCCTTCCTTGGGACAGGGCCTAACTATGGCTACACCTTC. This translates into CSAFLGTGPNYGYTF.

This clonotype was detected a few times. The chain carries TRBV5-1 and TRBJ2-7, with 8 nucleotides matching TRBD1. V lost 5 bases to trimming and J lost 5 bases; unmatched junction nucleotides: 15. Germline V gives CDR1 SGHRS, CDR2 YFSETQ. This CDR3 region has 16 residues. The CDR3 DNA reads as TGCGCCAGCAGTTCAACTCCTGGACAGGGCAGCCACGAGCAGTACTTC. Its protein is CASSSTPGQGSHEQYF.

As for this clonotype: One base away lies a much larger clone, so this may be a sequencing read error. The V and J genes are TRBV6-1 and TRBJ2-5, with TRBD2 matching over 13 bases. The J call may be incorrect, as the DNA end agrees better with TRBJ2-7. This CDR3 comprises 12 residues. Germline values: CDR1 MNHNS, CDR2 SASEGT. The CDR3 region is CTSGLAGDEQYF. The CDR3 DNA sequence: TGTACCAGCGGACTAGCGGGAGACGAGCAGTACTTC.

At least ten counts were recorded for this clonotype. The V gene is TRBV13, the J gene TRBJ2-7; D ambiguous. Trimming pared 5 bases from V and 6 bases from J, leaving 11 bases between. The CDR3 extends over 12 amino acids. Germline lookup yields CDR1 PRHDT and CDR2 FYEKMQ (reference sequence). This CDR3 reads CASSQGRTEQYF. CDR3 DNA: TGTGCCAGCAGCCAAGGGCGGACCGAGCAGTACTTC.

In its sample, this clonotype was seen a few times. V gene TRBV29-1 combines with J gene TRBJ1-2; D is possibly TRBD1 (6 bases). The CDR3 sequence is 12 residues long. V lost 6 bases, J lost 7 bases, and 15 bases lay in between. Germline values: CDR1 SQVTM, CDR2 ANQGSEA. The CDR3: CSVTGGRSGYTF. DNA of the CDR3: TGCAGCGTGACGGGGGGCCGGAGTGGCTACACCTTC.

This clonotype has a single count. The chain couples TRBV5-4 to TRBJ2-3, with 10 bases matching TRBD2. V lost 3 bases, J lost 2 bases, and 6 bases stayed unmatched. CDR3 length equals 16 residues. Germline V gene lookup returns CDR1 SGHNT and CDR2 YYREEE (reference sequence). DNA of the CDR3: TGTGCCAGCAGCTCCGGGACTAGCGTACCCACAGATACGCAGTATTTT. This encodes CASSSGTSVPTDTQYF.

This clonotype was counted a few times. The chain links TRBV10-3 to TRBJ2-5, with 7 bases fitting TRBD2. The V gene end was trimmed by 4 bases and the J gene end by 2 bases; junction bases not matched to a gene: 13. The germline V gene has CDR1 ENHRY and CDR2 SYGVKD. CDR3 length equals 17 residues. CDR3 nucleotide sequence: TGTGCCATCAGTGCGTCTAGCGGTCTTGTGGCGCAAGAGACCCAGTACTTC. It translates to CAISASSGLVAQETQYF.